Following are 27 T cell receptor beta chains from one sample sequenced in a study of tumor and adjacent non-tumor tissue in lung cancer. A modified ARM-PCR protocol with three rounds of nested PCR amplified TCRbeta. MiXCR, applied by TCRdb to the multiplex PCR reads, yields one record per CDR3 protein. The sample carries roughly 220,000 distinct CDR3 sequences, approximately 74% recorded once. This sample's RNA came from whole unsorted tissue. The sample comprised lung tumor tissue. The origin of the receptors is a man aged 55-75 years with non-small cell lung cancer.

A word on this clonotype: A much larger clone sits a single nucleotide away, making a read error possible. J is TRBJ1-5 and V is TRBV20-1; no definite D call. Germline V gene lookup returns CDR1 DFQATT and CDR2 SNEGSKA (reference sequence). The CDR3 covers 14 residues. The CDR3 nucleotides read TGCAGTGCTAGAGATCGGCTGGGAGGTCAGCCCCAGCAATTT. Translated: CSARDRLGGQPQQF.

This clonotype appeared a single time. A read error may explain this, as a much larger clone is one base away. The chain carries TRBV4-3 and TRBJ1-2, with D tentatively TRBD1 (5 bases). The germline V gene has CDR1 LGHNA and CDR2 YSLEER. The CDR3 is 15 amino acids. CDR3 coding DNA: TGCGCCAGCAGCCAAGTATCTGGGGGTGGCTATCGCTACACCTTC. Translated, it gives CASSQVSGGGYRYTF.

The chain has TRBV30 and TRBJ2-5; 9 bases agree with TRBD1. Trimming removed 8 bases from V and 7 bases from J; junction bases left unmatched: 8. This CDR3 contains 12 residues. Germline V lookup: CDR1 GTSNPN, CDR2 SVGIG (reference sequence). The CDR3 region is CAAGQGEVTQYF. The CDR3 coding sequence is TGTGCCGCGGGACAGGGTGAAGTGACCCAGTACTTC.

To note about this clonotype: The CDR3 end shows no conserved phenylalanine or tryptophan, and so a read error is likely. The chain carries TRBV20-1 and TRBJ1-5; the D gene is possibly TRBD1 (5 bases). CDR1 and CDR2 (germline): DFQATT, SNEGSKA (reference sequence). Trimming removed 7 bases from V and 7 bases from J, with 17 bases in between. The length of the CDR3 is 13 residues. The CDR3 region has the DNA TGCAGTGATAGGTCACGGGGGGACCAGCCCCAGCATCTT. Protein sequence: CSDRSRGDQPQHL.

This sequence joins TRBV6-1 and TRBJ1-5, with a possible D match to TRBD1 (6 bases). This CDR3 is 15 amino acids long. CDR1 MNHNS and CDR2 SASEGT come from the germline V gene. This CDR3 is CDNNTGTPNNQPQHF. In DNA form, the CDR3 reads TGTGACAACAACACTGGGACACCGAACAATCAGCCCCAGCATTTT.

V and J are TRBV11-3 and TRBJ2-1; 10 positions match TRBD2. V lost 9 bases and J lost 7; bases outside the gene matches: 12. Germline lookup yields CDR1 SGHNT and CDR2 YENEEA. The CDR3 is made up of 15 amino acids. The CDR3 here is CARSLTSGKRNEQFF. The CDR3 nucleotides are TGTGCCAGGAGCCTCACTAGCGGGAAAAGGAATGAGCAGTTCTTC.

Notes on this clonotype: One junction end does not reproduce the germline sequence, and a read error may be involved. The chain recombines TRBV20-1 with TRBJ1-1, with D unclear. Germline V gene lookup returns CDR1 DFQATT and CDR2 SNEGSKA (reference sequence). The CDR3 is 14 amino acids. This chain's CDR3 is CSAIPPGSWTETFF. CDR3 coding DNA: TGCAGTGCGATCCCTCCCGGGAGCTGGACTGAAACTTTCTTT.

The CDR3 DNA is TGTGCCAGCAACCTTAAGGGTTCCTATGGCTACACCTTC. Amino acids: CASNLKGSYGYTF. The genes are TRBV12-3 or TRBV12-4 and TRBJ1-2; D gene ambiguous. Trimming cost V 7 bases and J 4 bases, with 13 bases left between them. The length of the CDR3 is 13 residues.

This clonotype was seen only once. One junction end disagrees with the germline gene, perhaps due to a read error. The chain employs TRBV28 and TRBJ2-7, with 14 bases aligning to TRBD2. Germline CDR1 MDHEN, CDR2 SYDVKM. This CDR3 has 17 amino acids. The CDR3 nucleotides read TGTGCCAGCAGTTTATTTGGGACTAGCGGGAGACTCAACGAGCAGTATTTC. It codes for CASSLFGTSGRLNEQYF.

This clonotype was found once. The conserved phenylalanine or tryptophan normally closing the CDR3 is absent here, so this likely arose from a read error. This chain links TRBV6-1 with TRBJ1-1; 7 nucleotides agree with TRBD1. This CDR3 contains 13 residues. From germline, CDR1 is MNHNS and CDR2 SASEGT. The CDR3 DNA reads as TGTGCAAGTAGAACCGGACAGGCCGATGAAGCTTTCATT. Encoded protein: CASRTGQADEAFI.

J is TRBJ2-1 and V is TRBV24-1, with a possible D match to TRBD1 (6 bases). CDR1 is KGHDR and CDR2 is SFDVKD in the germline V gene. The CDR3 is 14 residues long. Trimming shortened V by 6 bases and J by 4 bases, and 12 bases separated the two germline ends. The CDR3 is CATSSGQSYNEQFF. For the CDR3, the DNA is TGTGCCACCAGTTCAGGACAGAGTTACAATGAGCAGTTCTTC.

The chain links TRBV5-5 to TRBJ2-7; 8 bases agree with TRBD2. CDR3 length equals 14 residues. Germline CDR1 and CDR2: SGHKS and YYEKEE (reference sequence). V was clipped by 4 bases and J by 4 bases; unmatched bases: 7. As DNA, the CDR3 is TGTGCCAGCAGCCATGGACTAGCAAATTACGAGCAGTACTTC. As protein: CASSHGLANYEQYF.

In regard to this clonotype: A junction boundary mismatches the germline segment, possibly from a read error. The J gene is TRBJ2-1, the V gene TRBV20-1, with 14 positions matching TRBD2. Germline CDR1 is DFQATT and CDR2 is SNEGSKA (reference sequence). The CDR3 totals 15 residues. The CDR3 nucleotides read TGCAGTGCCGACGGGACTAGCGGGGGTGGCAATGAGCAATTTTTC. Its protein product is CSADGTSGGGNEQFF.

As to this clonotype: This may arise from a read error, as a much more abundant clone is one base away. The chain combines TRBV12-3 or TRBV12-4 with TRBJ1-2, with D perhaps matching TRBD1 (6 bases). Trimming stripped 4 bases from V and 5 bases from J, with 11 bases between. CDR3 length equals 13 residues. The CDR3 sequence: CASSSYRAYGYTF. The CDR3 region has the DNA TGTGCCAGCAGTTCGTACAGGGCTTATGGCTACACCTTC.

The rearrangement joins TRBV12-3 or TRBV12-4 to TRBJ1-2; 8 nucleotides match TRBD1. The CDR3 totals 14 residues. Unmatched junction bases numbered 5, after V lost 3 bases and J lost 5 bases. CDR3 in DNA: TGTGCCAGCAGTTTTGCGGGACAGGCTTATGGCTACACCTTC. This codes for CASSFAGQAYGYTF.

This clonotype occurred many times. The chain is built from TRBV7-9 and TRBJ2-1; D remains ambiguous. CDR1 is SEHNR, CDR2 FQNEAQ, per germline (reference sequence). Trimming stripped 1 base from V and 8 bases from J, with 18 bases between. The CDR3 is made up of 16 amino acids. The CDR3 DNA follows: TGTGCCAGCAGCTTAGGTATAGCTTCCTTTGCGGATGAGCAGTTCTTC. It translates to CASSLGIASFADEQFF.

On this clonotype: A read error may account for a junction end that differs from germline. The V gene is TRBV20-1, the J gene TRBJ2-5; the match to TRBD2 covers 13 bases. Germline-derived CDR1 and CDR2 are DFQATT and SNEGSKA (reference sequence). This CDR3 has 15 residues. The CDR3 protein is CSTSPLAGGGETQYF. The CDR3 DNA reads as TGCAGTACTAGTCCACTAGCGGGAGGGGGGGAGACCCAGTATTTC.

Note on this clonotype: The junction and the germline gene differ at one end; a read error may be behind it. The genes are TRBV11-2 and TRBJ2-1, with D hard to call. Germline values: CDR1 SGHAT, CDR2 FQNNGV. The CDR3 sequence is 14 residues long. The CDR3 DNA reads TGTGCCAGCAGCTTAGGCGGCTCCCACAATGAGCAGTTCTTC. Its protein product is CASSLGGSHNEQFF.

About this clonotype: Its ends do not fully match the called genes, so a read error is possible. This rearrangement joins TRBV6-6 to TRBJ1-2; 9 positions match TRBD1. The CDR3 contains 13 residues. Germline V CDR1 and CDR2: MNHNY, SVGAGI (reference sequence). The CDR3 sequence is CASSKQGAYGYNF. DNA of the CDR3: TGTGCCAGCAGTAAACAGGGGGCCTATGGTTACAACTTC.

This clonotype showed up many times. The chain joins TRBV6-1 to TRBJ2-7; 8 nucleotides line up with TRBD1. The trim removed 5 bases at V and 3 bases at J, leaving 9 bases unmatched. The CDR3 has 15 amino acids. Germline lookup yields CDR1 MNHNS and CDR2 SASEGT. As DNA, the CDR3 is TGTGCCAGCAGTCCCTCCGGGACAGGAAACTACGAGCAGTACTTC. Residues: CASSPSGTGNYEQYF.

This rearrangement joins TRBV29-1 to TRBJ2-3, with 11 positions matching TRBD2. The V gene end was trimmed by 4 bases and the J gene end by 13 bases; junction bases not matched to a gene: 16. The CDR3 covers 15 residues. Germline CDR1 is SQVTM and CDR2 is ANQGSEA. The CDR3, as DNA: TGCAGCGTTGTAATTCTAGCGGGAGGTACAGATACTGAGTATTTT. Translating gives CSVVILAGGTDTEYF.

A word on this clonotype: This clone may be a read error of a much larger clone one base away. The gene calls are TRBV12-3 or TRBV12-4 and TRBJ1-3; TRBD1 is a possible D gene (5 bases). Trimming left V 7 bases short and J 3 bases short, with 10 bases between. This CDR3 is built from 13 residues. This CDR3 reads CASTQTDGNTIYF. In DNA, the CDR3 is TGTGCCAGCACCCAGACAGATGGAAACACCATATATTTT.

The CDR3 nucleotides are TGCAGTGCGGCGGGACAGGGAACGGGGGCCAACGTCCTGACTTTC. It yields the protein CSAAGQGTGANVLTF. J is TRBJ2-6 and V is TRBV20-1; 9 nucleotides align to TRBD1. The trim removed 6 bases at V and 4 bases at J, leaving 7 bases unmatched. CDR1 and CDR2 from the germline V gene are DFQATT and SNEGSKA (reference sequence). This CDR3 comprises 15 residues.

The sample holds a few counts of this clonotype. V and J are TRBV12-3 or TRBV12-4 and TRBJ2-7; no reliable D call. Trimming removed 5 bases at V and 6 bases at J, with 8 bases between. The CDR3 contains 11 residues. DNA for the CDR3: TGTGCCAGCAGTGACCGATTCGAGCAGTACTTC. Its protein is CASSDRFEQYF.

On this clonotype: Compared with germline, one end of the junction differs, possibly owing to a read error. The chain combines TRBV4-1 with TRBJ2-7; D is undetermined. The CDR3 contains 12 residues. The germline gives CDR1 MGHRA, CDR2 YSYEKL. CDR3 nucleotides: TGCGCCATCAGCCAAGTGAGGTACGAGCAGTACTTC. Translated, it gives CAISQVRYEQYF.

Comment on this clonotype: Since the CDR3 does not end with the conserved phenylalanine or tryptophan, this likely comes from a read error. This rearrangement joins TRBV4-3 to TRBJ1-1; 7 bases are shared with TRBD1. Germline V gene sequence: CDR1 LGHNA, CDR2 YSLEER. Trimming at V came to 2 bases and at J to 9 bases, leaving 18 bases not matched to a gene. The CDR3 covers 17 residues. The chain's CDR3 is CASSQNSTGSLVGKAFI. CDR3 bases: TGCGCCAGCAGCCAAAACTCGACAGGGTCCCTTGTCGGAAAAGCTTTCATT.

This clonotype appeared a single time. V and J are TRBV5-1 and TRBJ2-2; 10 nucleotides line up with TRBD1. V shed 1 base, J shed 6 bases, and the junction held 3 bases outside the gene matches. The CDR3 sequence is 15 residues long. Germline V gives CDR1 SGHRS, CDR2 YFSETQ. The CDR3 loop is CASSLSGQGPGELFF. CDR3 nucleotide sequence: TGCGCCAGCAGCTTGTCGGGACAGGGGCCCGGGGAGCTGTTTTTT.